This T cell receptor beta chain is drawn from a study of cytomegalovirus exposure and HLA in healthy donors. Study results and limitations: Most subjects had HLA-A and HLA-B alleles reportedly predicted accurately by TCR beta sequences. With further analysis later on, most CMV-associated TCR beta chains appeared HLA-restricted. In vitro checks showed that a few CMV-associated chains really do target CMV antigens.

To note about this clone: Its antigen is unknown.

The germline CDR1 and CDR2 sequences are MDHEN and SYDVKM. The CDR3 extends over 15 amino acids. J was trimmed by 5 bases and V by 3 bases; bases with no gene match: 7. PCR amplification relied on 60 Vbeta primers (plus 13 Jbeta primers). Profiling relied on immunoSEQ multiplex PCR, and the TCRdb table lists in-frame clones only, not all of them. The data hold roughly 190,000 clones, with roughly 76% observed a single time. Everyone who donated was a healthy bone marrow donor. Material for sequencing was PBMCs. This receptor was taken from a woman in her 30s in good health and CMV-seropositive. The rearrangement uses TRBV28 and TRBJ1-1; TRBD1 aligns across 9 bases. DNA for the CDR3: TGTGCCAGCAGTTTTATCGACAGGGGGAGGACTGAAGCTTTCTTT. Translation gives CASSFIDRGRTEAFF.